A single sample gave rise to the 30 T cell receptor beta chains below, sequenced in a study of graft-versus-host responses after intestinal transplantation. Their target antigens are unknown. Data came from immunoSEQ multiplex PCR; TCRdb stores just in-frame clones and leaves some out. The data hold approximately 90,000 clones, with 90% to 95% observed a single time. The sample here was unstimulated CD8+ T cells sorted from spleen or lymph node cells, taken before intestinal transplant. Receptors were obtained from a human donor who received an intestinal transplant.

This chain uses TRBV15 with TRBJ2-7; 10 bases match TRBD1. V lost 6 bases and J lost 1; bases outside the gene matches: 3. From germline, CDR1 is LNHNV and CDR2 YYDKDF (reference sequence). The CDR3 has 14 residues. The CDR3 loop reads CATSPGQGSYEQYF. In DNA form, the CDR3 reads TGTGCCACCAGTCCGGGACAGGGGTCCTACGAGCAGTACTTC.

V and J are TRBV19 and TRBJ1-4; possible D gene TRBD1, 6 bases. Germline CDR1 LNHDA, CDR2 SQIVND (reference sequence). The CDR3 totals 13 residues. V lost 7 bases and J 5 bases, leaving 11 bases between the germline ends. CDR3 sequence: CASTETGNEKLFF. The CDR3 nucleotides are TGTGCCAGTACGGAGACAGGAAATGAAAAACTGTTTTTT.

This chain links TRBV7-6 with TRBJ2-3, with 7 bases lining up with TRBD1. CDR1 and CDR2 (germline): SGHVS, FNYEAQ. This CDR3 is built from 15 residues. V shed 2 bases, J shed 3 bases, and the junction held 5 bases outside the gene matches. Here the CDR3 DNA reads TGTGCCAGCAGCTTAATACAGGGGCCAACAGATACGCAGTATTTT. Its protein is CASSLIQGPTDTQYF.

The V and J genes are TRBV4-3 and TRBJ2-3; TRBD1 matches at 10 bases. In germline, CDR1 is LGHNA, CDR2 YSLEER. The CDR3 is made up of 15 amino acids. Trimming at V came to 5 bases and at J to 6 bases, leaving 8 bases not matched to a gene. CDR3 in amino acids: CASSDGTGDLDTQYF. The DNA for the CDR3 is TGCGCCAGCAGCGACGGGACAGGGGATTTGGATACGCAGTATTTT.

The chain employs TRBV30 and TRBJ2-7; D uncertain. The germline CDR1 and CDR2 sequences are GTSNPN and SVGIG (reference sequence). CDR3 size: 13 residues. V lost 0 bases and J lost 3, with 9 bases in between. The CDR3 DNA is TGTGCCTGGAGTGTAGGCAGGCTCTACGAGCAGTACTTC. It codes for CAWSVGRLYEQYF.

The chain links TRBV11-2 to TRBJ1-4, with unresolved D. V dropped 4 bases and J dropped 4 bases, with 7 bases sitting between them. This CDR3 region has 13 residues. CDR1 SGHAT and CDR2 FQNNGV come from the germline V gene. CDR3 sequence (DNA): TGTGCCAGCAGCTCGGAGCGTAATGAAAAACTGTTTTTT. Translated: CASSSERNEKLFF.

The CDR3 DNA sequence: TGTGCCAGAAGCTCAGGACAGAGATCCTACGAGCAGTACTTC. Amino acid sequence: CARSSGQRSYEQYF. The chain is built from TRBV5-3 and TRBJ2-7; tentatively, D is TRBD1 (6 bases). TRBV5-3 qualifies as an ORF whose function is uncertain. The CDR3 contains 14 residues. V gave up 3 bases and J gave up 1 base, with 11 bases separating them.

The chain combines TRBV23-1 with TRBJ2-7; the match to TRBD2 covers 8 bases. TRBV23-1 is flagged as an ORF with uncertain function. The CDR3 covers 15 residues. V shed 4 bases, J shed 5 bases, and the junction held 10 bases outside the gene matches. The CDR3 region is CASSPTGGGRDEQYF. The CDR3 region has the DNA TGCGCCAGCAGTCCCACCGGGGGGGGCAGAGACGAGCAGTACTTC.

On this clone: Other DNA sequences from this sample encode an identical CDR3 as well. The V gene is TRBV9, the J gene TRBJ2-7; D may be TRBD2 (5 bases). In germline, CDR1 is SGDLS, CDR2 YYNGEE. Trimming removed 0 bases from V and 2 bases from J, with 9 bases in between. The length of the CDR3 is 14 residues. The chain's CDR3 is CASSVAGEPYEQYF. The CDR3 DNA is TGTGCCAGCAGCGTAGCCGGGGAGCCCTACGAGCAGTACTTC.

V is TRBV13 and J is TRBJ1-1, with 10 bases lining up with TRBD1. The CDR3 is 17 amino acids. CDR1 and CDR2 from the germline V gene are PRHDT and FYEKMQ (reference sequence). V lost 4 bases to trimming and J lost 0 bases; unmatched junction nucleotides: 8. The chain's CDR3 is CASSSDRGREVNTEAFF. The CDR3, as DNA: TGTGCCAGCAGCTCAGACAGGGGGCGGGAGGTGAACACTGAAGCTTTCTTT.

This chain connects TRBV4-3 to TRBJ1-2, with 11 bases matching TRBD1. V gave up 3 bases and J gave up 4 bases; unmatched junction bases: 10. The CDR3 has 17 amino acids. Germline CDR1 is LGHNA and CDR2 is YSLEER. For the CDR3, the DNA is TGCGCCAGCAGCCAGGCCTCCGGGACAGGGGGGATCTATGGCTACACCTTC. Translated: CASSQASGTGGIYGYTF.

The chain uses TRBV7-2 and TRBJ2-1, with 7 bases matching TRBD1. The length of the CDR3 is 15 residues. V lost 6 bases, J lost 7 bases, and 12 bases stayed unmatched. Per germline, CDR1 SGHTA and CDR2 FQGNSA. The CDR3 region is CASSQFGQGVNEQFF. For the CDR3, the DNA is TGTGCCAGCAGTCAATTCGGGCAGGGGGTGAATGAGCAGTTCTTC.

This chain joins TRBV21-1 and TRBJ1-4. TRBV21-1 corresponds to a pseudogene. The length of the CDR3 is 13 residues. In DNA, the CDR3 is TGTGCCAGCAGCGGATCGGGGAATGAAAAACTGTTTTTT. As protein: CASSGSGNEKLFF.

The chain carries TRBV7-8 and TRBJ2-3; possible D gene TRBD1, 6 bases. CDR1 is SGHVS, CDR2 FQNEAQ, per germline. This CDR3 is 15 amino acids long. Trimming removed 1 base at V and 3 bases at J, with 11 bases between. CDR3 in amino acids: CASSLEAGATDTQYF. The CDR3 region has the DNA TGTGCCAGCAGCTTAGAGGCAGGGGCAACAGATACGCAGTATTTT.

This sequence joins TRBV30 and TRBJ2-1, with TRBD1 matching 7 bases. Losses at the gene ends were 3 bases for V and 7 bases for J; bases not matched to a gene: 9. This CDR3 spans 14 amino acids. Germline-derived CDR1 and CDR2 are GTSNPN and SVGIG (reference sequence). This chain's CDR3 is CAWRGWTGENEQFF. The CDR3 DNA follows: TGTGCCTGGAGGGGCTGGACAGGCGAGAATGAGCAGTTCTTC.

The chain couples TRBV30 to TRBJ1-2; D is possibly TRBD1 (5 bases). In germline, CDR1 is GTSNPN, CDR2 SVGIG (reference sequence). This CDR3 has 17 amino acids. V was clipped by 3 bases and J by 0 bases, with 20 bases between them. The CDR3 DNA sequence: TGTGCCTGGAGACAATCTACGGGGGTGGCGACTAACTATGGCTACACCTTC. Its protein product is CAWRQSTGVATNYGYTF.

The chain links TRBV2 to TRBJ1-2; D is possibly TRBD1 (5 bases). This CDR3 comprises 12 residues. V was clipped by 8 bases and J by 4 bases, with 11 bases between them. Germline values: CDR1 SNHLY, CDR2 FYNNEI. CDR3 sequence reads: CASGGGPYGYTF. DNA of the CDR3: TGTGCCAGCGGGGGGGGTCCCTATGGCTACACCTTC.

In this sample, this clone turned up once. The chain carries TRBV7-2 and TRBJ2-3; a possible D gene is TRBD1 (5 bases). CDR3 length: 14 amino acids. V lost 7 bases and J 3 bases, leaving 14 bases between the germline ends. CDR1 and CDR2 (germline): SGHTA, FQGNSA. The CDR3 DNA reads as TGTGCCAGCACTACCCTAAAGGGGACAGATACGCAGTATTTT. This codes for CASTTLKGTDTQYF.

This chain links TRBV27 with TRBJ2-1, with 10 bases fitting TRBD1. CDR3 length: 15 amino acids. J lost 3 bases, V lost 5 bases, and 4 bases had no gene match. The germline V gene encodes CDR1 MNHEY and CDR2 SMNVEV (reference sequence). The CDR3 nucleotides are TGTGCCAGCAGTCCCGGGACAGGGGTCTACAATGAGCAGTTCTTC. Its protein product is CASSPGTGVYNEQFF.

The chain recombines TRBV27 with TRBJ1-5; D gene unclear. CDR3 length: 14 amino acids. Germline V gives CDR1 MNHEY, CDR2 SMNVEV (reference sequence). The V end lost 4 bases, the J end lost 0 bases, and 7 bases lay between the germline ends. The CDR3 spells CASSSSYSNQPQHF. The DNA for the CDR3 is TGTGCCAGCAGTTCTAGCTATAGCAATCAGCCCCAGCATTTT.

The chain combines TRBV11-2 with TRBJ2-7, with 9 bases aligning to TRBD2. J lost 6 bases, V lost 4 bases, and 13 bases had no gene match. This CDR3 is 16 amino acids long. Germline V gene data show CDR1 as SGHAT and CDR2 as FQNNGV. The CDR3 nucleotides read TGTGCCAGCAGCTCCGTACCAGCGGGGGGCTCTCCCGAGCAGTACTTC. Amino acids: CASSSVPAGGSPEQYF.

V and J are TRBV7-9 and TRBJ2-4; D perhaps matches TRBD2 (5 bases). Germline V gene sequence: CDR1 SEHNR, CDR2 FQNEAQ (reference sequence). This CDR3 is built from 16 residues. Trimming shortened V by 5 bases and J by 0 bases, and 14 bases separated the two germline ends. The CDR3 here is CASSPIEGLAKNIQYF. The CDR3, as DNA: TGTGCCAGCAGCCCGATCGAGGGATTAGCCAAAAACATTCAGTACTTC. The full variable domain, its missing parts supplied by reference TRBV7-9 and TRBJ2-4, is DTGVSQNPRHKITKRGQNVTFRCDPISEHNRLYWYRQTLGQGPEFLTYFQNEAQLEKSRLLSDRFSAERPKGSFSTLEIQRTEQGDSAMYLCASSPIEGLAKNIQYFGAGTRLSVL.

The gene calls are TRBV14 and TRBJ2-7; no definite D call. CDR1 SGHDN and CDR2 FVKESK come from the germline V gene. V dropped 0 bases and J dropped 2 bases, with 2 bases sitting between them. The CDR3 loop spans 12 amino acids. This chain's CDR3 is CASSQDTYEQYF. The CDR3 coding sequence is TGTGCCAGCAGCCAAGATACCTACGAGCAGTACTTC.

V gene TRBV10-3 combines with J gene TRBJ1-1; no reliable D call. Germline CDR1 and CDR2: ENHRY and SYGVKD. V dropped 4 bases and J dropped 0 bases, with 12 bases sitting between them. This CDR3 comprises 15 residues. For the CDR3, the DNA is TGTGCCATCAGTGGTCTAGGCAGCATGAACACTGAAGCTTTCTTT. Its protein product is CAISGLGSMNTEAFF.

The chain recombines TRBV4-1 with TRBJ2-7; 11 positions match TRBD2. Germline V gene lookup returns CDR1 MGHRA and CDR2 YSYEKL. After removal of 4 bases from V and 6 bases from J, the junction contained 8 bases not matched to a gene. This CDR3 spans 15 amino acids. The CDR3 loop reads CASSRSGGAEGEQYF. CDR3 DNA: TGCGCCAGCAGCCGTAGCGGGGGGGCCGAGGGCGAGCAGTACTTC.

V gene TRBV7-9 combines with J gene TRBJ1-4; perhaps TRBD1 as D (5 bases). The V end lost 5 bases, the J end lost 10 bases, and 20 bases lay between the germline ends. The CDR3 is made up of 15 amino acids. From germline, CDR1 is SEHNR and CDR2 FQNEAQ (reference sequence). The CDR3 loop reads CASSLPAGLGGKLFF. For the CDR3, the DNA is TGTGCCAGCAGCCTACCTGCAGGGCTGGGCGGAAAACTGTTTTTT.

The rearrangement uses TRBV6-5 and TRBJ2-1; 9 bases match TRBD2. Germline V gene lookup returns CDR1 MNHEY and CDR2 SVGAGI. V lost 3 bases and J lost 3; bases outside the gene matches: 3. This CDR3 is 15 amino acids long. CDR3: CASSYIAGVYNEQFF. In DNA form, the CDR3 reads TGTGCCAGCAGTTATATAGCGGGGGTCTACAATGAGCAGTTCTTC.

Only one count was recorded for this clone. Written as DNA, the CDR3 is TGTGCCAGCAGCTTACTAGCGGGGGTGAACACCGGGGAGCTGTTTTTT. The encoded protein is CASSLLAGVNTGELFF. V and J are TRBV7-9 and TRBJ2-2, with 10 bases identical to TRBD2. Losses at the gene ends were 2 bases for V and 1 base for J; bases not matched to a gene: 1. Germline assignment: CDR1 SEHNR and CDR2 FQNEAQ (reference sequence). The CDR3 extends over 16 amino acids.

This rearrangement joins TRBV5-6 to TRBJ1-1; D is undetermined. Trimming pared 9 bases from V and 0 bases from J, leaving 9 bases between. CDR3 length: 12 residues. Germline CDR1 SGHDT, CDR2 YYEEEE. CDR3 region: CATSLMNTEAFF. The CDR3 coding sequence is TGTGCCACCTCACTTATGAACACTGAAGCTTTCTTT.

The chain joins TRBV19 to TRBJ2-3, with 10 bases fitting TRBD2. V shed 3 bases, J shed 2 bases, and the junction held 2 bases outside the gene matches. The germline V gene has CDR1 LNHDA and CDR2 SQIVND (reference sequence). The length of the CDR3 is 15 residues. DNA of the CDR3: TGTGCCAGTAGTATTGGGACTAGCGTCACAGATACGCAGTATTTT. Its translation: CASSIGTSVTDTQYF.